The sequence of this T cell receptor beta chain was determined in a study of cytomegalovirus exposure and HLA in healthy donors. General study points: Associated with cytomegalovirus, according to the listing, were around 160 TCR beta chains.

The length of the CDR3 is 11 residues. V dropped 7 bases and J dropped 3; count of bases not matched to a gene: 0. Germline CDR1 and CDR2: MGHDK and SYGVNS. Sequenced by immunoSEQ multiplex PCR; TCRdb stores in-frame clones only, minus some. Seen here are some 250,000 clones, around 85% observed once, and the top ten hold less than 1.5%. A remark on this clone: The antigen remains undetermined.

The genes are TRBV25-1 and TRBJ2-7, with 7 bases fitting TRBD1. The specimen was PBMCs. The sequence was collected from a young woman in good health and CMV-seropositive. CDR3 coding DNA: TGTGCCAGCAACAGGGGCTACGAGCAGTACTTC. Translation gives CASNRGYEQYF.